The present entry profiles one T cell receptor beta chain with its context. This clone was found a few times. The specificity of this receptor is unknown. Base-call qualities are not available, and no considerably larger clone is one nucleotide away. The sample belongs to a study of cytomegalovirus exposure and HLA in healthy donors (dated by TCRdb to the late 2010s). About the full investigation: According to an earlier analysis of around 600 of the donors, about 179 million T cells yielded roughly 100 million unique TCR beta sequences and about 300 Gb of sequence data. The study combined high-throughput TCR immunosequencing, statistical association of individual TCRs with disease status, and machine learning to predict cytomegalovirus infection status. The aim of the study was to test whether cataloging public T cell receptors could identify signatures of past pathogen exposure. A few DR-DQ haplotypes were handled as single units for association and clustering because linkage in the cohort was strong. The study used immunosequencing to profile the T cell repertoires of 666 subjects and linked those repertoires to cytomegalovirus serostatus. A later genetic analysis used genome-wide SNP genotypes for about 60% of the roughly 670 donors, treating that subset as a discovery cohort. Every discovery cohort repertoire had been produced on one sequencing platform. Donor age, sex, ethnicity and CMV serostatus were collected together with the repertoire data. A later analysis re-analyzed previously published TCR beta repertoires from roughly 600 donors and added high-resolution HLA genotyping to study TCR occurrence patterns. Typing coverage differed by locus: A, B, C, DRB1 and DQB1 were typed in roughly 629-630 donors, DQA1 in 522, DPA1 in some 570, and DPB1 in around 490. Across some 400 genotyped donors of the cohort, an average of approximately 240,000 unique TCR beta nucleotide sequences per donor were sequenced, and 15% to 20% of those sequences were non-productive. To decide whether each TCR beta V gene segment behaved as functional or pseudogenic, an earlier analysis of 587 of the donors relied on high-throughput TCR beta sequencing. Of the approximately 400 genotyped donors, 65% to 90% were placed in the genetic ancestry cluster associated with self-reported Caucasian donors. Both class I and class II loci were covered by HLA typing, at four-digit resolution. In addition to the first cohort of hundreds of subjects, a separate validation cohort of under 150 different subjects was used. Roughly 300 gigabases of sequencing data and 70 million to 100 million unique TCR sequences were included in an early release covering roughly 600 HLA-typed donors. In the later analysis, no new phenotypic data were used to find candidate immune exposures; instead, reliance was placed on TCR beta sequences and their occurrence across donors. The full study reports these points: When HLA alleles, especially DR and DQ, strongly co-occurred, TCR associations were difficult to assign to individual alleles. The earlier analysis of 587 of the donors excluded over 15 rarely observed V segments, including chromosome 9 orphons, because counts were too low. In a later analysis, TCR association rates were found to vary across HLA loci, with the most associated TCRs seen for DRB1 alleles and the fewest for HLA-C alleles. Because some donors lacked HLA typing at each locus, the association tests relied only on the typed subset. Most CMV-associated TCR beta chains appeared to be HLA-restricted in a later analysis, and the HLA associations seemed to be driven largely by CMV exposure. While some public TCRs were present in many individuals, most TCR sequences turned up only very rarely across donors. In vitro tests confirmed that a few of the cytomegalovirus-associated TCR beta chains recognize cytomegalovirus antigens. The cohort was sequenced for TCR beta chains only, and without alpha or paired-chain data the features that could be detected were limited. In a later analysis, several top co-occurrence clusters were reported to appear linked to parvovirus B19, influenza, CMV and Epstein-Barr virus. Some IMGT-functional V segments, including TRBV6-2 and TRBV6-3, could not be distinguished by the 87-base-pair reads and were therefore excluded. Compared with equally common non-associated chains, HLA-associated TCR beta chains in a later analysis were more clonally expanded and had lower generation probabilities. Correlated functional status among segregating V segments might reflect linkage disequilibrium, but an unknown experimental factor could not be ruled out. A group of highly shared sequence variants was considered likely to be a technical artifact of the sequencing pipeline. The classifier was reported to diagnose cytomegalovirus status with high specificity and sensitivity in both the original cohort and the validation cohort. In an earlier analysis of some 640 of the donors, most TCR beta V segments were observed in productive rearrangements about 87% or about 30% of the time, broadly matching IMGT annotations. A further reported finding was that TCR beta sequences accurately predicted the HLA-A and HLA-B alleles for most subjects in the first cohort. The study gave a list of under 200 TCR beta chains associated with cytomegalovirus. An association between a missense DCLRE1C variant and V-gene and J-gene trimming of TCR beta chains was found in a later genetic analysis and replicated in an independent cohort. The authors suggested that the approach could potentially be extended to other disease states and immunological phenotypes. In a later analysis, about 17,000 TCR beta sequences were associated with specific HLA alleles at a false discovery rate of 0.05. According to a later genetic analysis, donors in an Asian-associated ancestry cluster had fewer N-insertions in productive TCRs than the approximately 630-donor mean. Sequencing depth was assumed to be roughly uniform across donors in the presence/absence analyses, though that assumption may not hold. CMV serostatus was the only immune exposure information available for the cohort.

The cohort comprised 710 or so healthy bone marrow donors. At the time of sampling, all cohort members were nominally healthy, though unrecorded immune exposures were likely present. The donor tested CMV seronegative, placing the donor among the 350 to 400 seronegative members of the cohort. A peripheral blood sample was provided by each donor, and peripheral blood mononuclear cells were used for TCR beta sequencing. The Qiagen DNeasy Blood Extraction Kit was used to extract genomic DNA from the blood cell samples. The germline V gene (reference sequence) gives CDR1 as SGHAT and CDR2 as FQDESV. The CDR3 starts with the cysteine, ends with the phenylalanine, and has 16 residues. The retained sequence is limited to the CDR3, 48 bases, with the frame set at the first base. V is pared back by 1 base and J by 0 bases, with 10 bases lying between the germline termini. The receptor library was made with the immunoSEQ multiplex PCR assay. A mixture of 60 forward primers for TCR Vbeta segments and 13 reverse primers for TCR Jbeta segments was used in the multiplex PCR. The CDR3 region of rearranged TCR beta genes was amplified from genomic DNA by a multiplex PCR assay. The amplified TCR beta libraries were sequenced on the Illumina HiSeq System as 87-base-pair reads. On the authors' methods: A later analysis tallied around 80 million unique TCR beta chains across the 666 repertoires, and about 12 million of those chains were shared by two or more donors. Raw reads were error-corrected and collapsed into unique sequences by a nearest-neighbor algorithm in which closely related sequences were merged to remove PCR and sequencing errors. V, D and J gene segments were assigned by aligning CDR3 sequences to IMGT reference sequences. Each retained sequence needed at least a six-nucleotide match to both a V gene segment and a J gene segment. A rearrangement counted as productive if the CDR3 had no stop codons and remained in frame with V and J, and every other rearrangement counted as non-productive. Following IMGT convention, CDR3 was defined as the stretch from the second conserved V-encoded cysteine up to the conserved J-encoded phenylalanine. Sequences without an unambiguous match to a single V gene segment were excluded from the earlier analysis of 450 to 750 of the donors. In an earlier analysis of around 600 of the donors, V segments were called functional above 56.7% productive rearrangements and were called segregating when the between-donor standard deviation exceeded 5%. A statistical classification framework was developed to diagnose cytomegalovirus status using the catalog of TCR beta chain sequences. In a later analysis, TCR nucleotide sequences were compared against IMGT/GENE-DB human TR gene sequences so that V and J genes could be assigned. Using the TCRdist pipeline, a later analysis assigned CDR3 sequences along with most-parsimonious VDJ recombination scenarios. In a later analysis, each TCR beta chain was defined by its CDR3 amino acid sequence together with its V-gene family, and reads without a unique V-gene family were excluded. To address suspected cross-contamination and a sequencing artifact, a later analysis removed a few hundred highly shared, low-generation-probability nucleotide sequences. In a later analysis, a clonal expansion index for each public chain was calculated from normalized within-repertoire ranks of inferred template counts. Generation probabilities in a later analysis came from a VDJ recombination model fitted to out-of-frame rearrangements, and those results were checked against IGoR. Hypergeometric tests were used in a later analysis to score TCR-TCR, TCR-HLA and TCR-CMV co-occurrence, with a repertoire-size bias correction applied to the TCR pairs. In a later analysis, false discovery rates were estimated by permuting HLA or CMV assignments 20 times. A later analysis grouped co-occurring TCRs with DBSCAN, adding TCRdist sequence similarity when clustering within HLA-allele-positive subsets. Co-occurrence clustering excluded repertoires with fewer than 30,000 or more than 120,000 public chains, plus five with anomalous nucleotide sharing. Imported from immuneACCESS, the table was reduced by TCRdb to in-frame sequences with V and J called. These copies leave out some clones; in studies compared against another copy, an unresolved V gene accounts for under half, and the cause of the remainder is not known. That table supplies the V and J calls and clone size; D and trimming were determined from the DNA. The sample table lists roughly 190,000 clones, roughly 80% of them with a count of one. Clones ranked in the top ten supply roughly 1.6% of the sample.

Sequenced: PBMCs. This TCR was sampled from a woman under 30 in good health and CMV-seronegative. Rearrangement joined TRBV11-1 to TRBJ1-3; the D gene remains uncertain. The CDR3 reads CASSLVDRSSGNTIYF. The base sequence is TGTGCCAGCAGCTTAGTAGACCGGAGCTCTGGAAACACCATATATTTT.